The clone carrying this T cell receptor beta chain was seen a handful of times. The germline gives CDR1 SGHVS, CDR2 FNYEAQ. Unmatched junction bases numbered 3, after V lost 1 base and J lost 0 bases. CDR3 length equals 17 residues. Recovered status applied to Cohort 3 donors who had two consecutive negative PCRs. It also applied to those with clearance or with symptom resolution. These data are taken from a study of blood T cell repertoires in COVID-19. About the research overall: There were acute and convalescent COVID-19 samples, and they came from the United States, Italy and Spain. Sources were T cells, B-cell-depleted T cells, or PBMCs; the material itself was cDNA or gDNA.

Per the original data handling: How many nucleated cells were present was estimated from reference gene primer amplification. TCRdb keeps only in-frame clones here, not all; method: immunoSEQ multiplex PCR. Clonal size and the V and J genes are those of that table, whereas D and trimming came from the DNA. The table includes some 500,000 clones, around 89% detected once. The sequence was obtained from a woman between 35 and 50 years old who had recovered from COVID-19. The chain employs TRBV7-6 and TRBJ2-2; 9 bases are a match to TRBD2. Input material: PBMCs or T cells enriched from blood (not recorded which). The CDR3 region has the DNA TGTGCCAGCAGCTTAGTAGGCGGGAGGGCGAACACCGGGGAGCTGTTTTTT. This sequence encodes CASSLVGGRANTGELFF.